The rows below give T cell receptor beta chains drawn from one sample of a study of blood T cell repertoires in COVID-19. The protocol was immunoSEQ multiplex PCR, while the TCRdb copy is restricted to in-frame clones and leaves out a portion. In the table there are about 130,000 clones, roughly 85% of which are singletons. Sequences were obtained from peripheral blood. The source is a human donor in a cohort sampled during active COVID-19. Both conserved end residues are trimmed from each CDR3.

>TRBJ1-1|TRBV19
ASKEGAKGFEAF
>TRBJ2-1|TRBV14
ASSQGTGANNEQF
>TRBJ2-3|TRBV5-7
ASSSGSPDTQY
>TRBJ1-3|TRBV7-2
ASSRDSSGNTIY
>TRBJ1-3|TRBV7-2
ASSLEALTGSGNTIY
>TRBJ1-2|TRBV20-1
SASRPGHRNYGYT
>TRBJ2-4|TRBV9
ASSLSWGGIQY
>TRBJ2-3|TRBV5-1
ASSLSSGRGADTQY
>TRBJ1-6|TRBV19
ASARQNSPLH
>TRBJ2-2|TRBV5-8
ASSRGTSGLTGELF
>TRBJ2-2|TRBV24-1
ATAGQGKSGELF
>TRBJ1-1|TRBV19
ASSPVGGTGTEAF
>TRBJ2-3|TRBV7-9
ASRRTGPPDTQY
>TRBJ2-5|TRBV5-1
ASVLSGRVEETQY
>TRBJ1-2|TRBV30
AWTTTGRNYGYT
>TRBJ1-3|TRBV7-3
ASSFSRVPGNTIY
>TRBJ2-5|TRBV30
AWSAPPLARGTALPQETQY
>TRBJ2-1|TRBV3-1/TRBV3-2
ASSQDLQAYNEQF
>TRBJ2-2|TRBV28
ASSLGGRSGELF
>TRBJ1-5|TRBV7-8
ASSFSPGAGGFRQPQH
>TRBJ1-6|TRBV5-1
ASSPGTGGTGNSPLH
>TRBJ1-1|TRBV15
ATSTRDRGLRNTEAF
>TRBJ2-1|TRBV5-1
ASSLAGVGEQF
>TRBJ2-3|TRBV27
ASSSIGGNTDTQY
>TRBJ1-1|TRBV11-3
ASTKEGATEAF
>TRBJ2-7|TRBV7-2
ASSYDQGSEQY
>TRBJ2-1|TRBV5-1
ASRLGLAGEQF
>TRBJ1-2|TRBV6-5
ATSDSYGYT
>TRBJ1-2|TRBV7-2
ASSSALRGGYT
>TRBJ2-3|TRBV7-2
ASSFPAGVTDTQY
>TRBJ1-3|TRBV19
ASTLASGSGNTIY
>TRBJ1-2|TRBV5-1
ASKGQPGPHGYT
>TRBJ1-1|TRBV5-4
ASSQMGRQDLEAF
>TRBJ2-3|TRBV3-1/TRBV3-2
ASSQGETGTDTQY
>TRBJ1-1|TRBV21-1
ASSTVRQGGSGTEAF
>TRBJ1-3|TRBV4-1
ASSQPGTGISGNTIY
>TRBJ1-2|TRBV9
ASSVASSGTGDGYT
>TRBJ2-5|TRBV9
ASSPEPLTLHQETQY
>TRBJ2-3|TRBV7-7
ASSLIDGRSRFSDTQY
>TRBJ1-1|TRBV27
ASSFTGINTEAF
>TRBJ1-5|TRBV28
ASNVKRGSQPQH
>TRBJ2-1|TRBV6-6
ASSPNHGLAGWGRDEQF
>TRBJ2-3|TRBV7-3
ASAGQGGDTQY
>TRBJ1-5|TRBV24-1
ATSDLSTSRPQH
>TRBJ2-5|TRBV28
ASYRALRHGETQY
>TRBJ2-5|TRBV9
ASSKGLAGRQQQETQY
>TRBJ1-2|TRBV9
ADPGTPVANYGYT
>TRBJ1-5|TRBV27
ASSLQGANQPQH
>TRBJ2-6|TRBV3-1/TRBV3-2
ASSQSFRPPGANVLT
>TRBJ2-5|TRBV19
ASSMPGPIETQY
>TRBJ1-6|TRBV29-1
SVPRDRASPLH
>TRBJ2-7|TRBV12-3/TRBV12-4
ASSPGGDYEQY
>TRBJ1-2|TRBV14
ASSQDRDRARYT